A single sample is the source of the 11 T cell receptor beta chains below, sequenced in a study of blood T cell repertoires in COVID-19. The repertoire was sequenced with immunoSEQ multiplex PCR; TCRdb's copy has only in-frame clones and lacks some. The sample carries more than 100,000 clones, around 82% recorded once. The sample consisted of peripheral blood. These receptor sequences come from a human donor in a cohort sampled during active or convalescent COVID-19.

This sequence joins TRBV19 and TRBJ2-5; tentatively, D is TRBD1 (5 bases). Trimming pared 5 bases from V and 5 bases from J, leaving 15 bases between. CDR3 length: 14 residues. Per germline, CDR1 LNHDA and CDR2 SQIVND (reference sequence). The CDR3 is CASSGTGTRETQYF. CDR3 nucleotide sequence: TGTGCCAGTAGTGGAACAGGTACTCGGGAGACCCAGTACTTC.

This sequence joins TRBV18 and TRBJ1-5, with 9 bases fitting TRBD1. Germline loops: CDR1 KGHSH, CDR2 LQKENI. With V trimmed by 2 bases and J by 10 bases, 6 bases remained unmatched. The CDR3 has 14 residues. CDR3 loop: CASSPGTGFRPQHF. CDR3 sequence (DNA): TGTGCCAGCTCACCAGGGACAGGGTTTCGCCCCCAGCATTTT.

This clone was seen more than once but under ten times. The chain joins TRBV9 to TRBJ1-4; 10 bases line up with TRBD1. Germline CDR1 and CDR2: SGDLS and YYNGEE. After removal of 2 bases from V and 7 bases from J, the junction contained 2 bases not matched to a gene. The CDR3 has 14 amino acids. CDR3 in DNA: TGTGCCAGCAGCGTGACAGGGGGCGGTGAAAAACTGTTTTTT. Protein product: CASSVTGGGEKLFF.

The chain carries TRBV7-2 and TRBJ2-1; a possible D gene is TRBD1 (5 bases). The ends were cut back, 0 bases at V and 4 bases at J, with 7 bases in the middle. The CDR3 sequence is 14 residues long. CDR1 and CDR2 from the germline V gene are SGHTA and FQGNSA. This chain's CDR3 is CASSLARQYNEQFF. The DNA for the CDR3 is TGTGCCAGCAGCTTAGCCCGACAGTACAATGAGCAGTTCTTC.

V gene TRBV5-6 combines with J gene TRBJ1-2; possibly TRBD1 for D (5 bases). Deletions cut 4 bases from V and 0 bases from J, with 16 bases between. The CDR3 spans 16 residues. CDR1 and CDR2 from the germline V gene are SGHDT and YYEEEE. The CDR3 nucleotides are TGTGCCAGCAGCCCCCGATGGGGGGGACCTAACTATGGCTACACCTTC. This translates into CASSPRWGGPNYGYTF.

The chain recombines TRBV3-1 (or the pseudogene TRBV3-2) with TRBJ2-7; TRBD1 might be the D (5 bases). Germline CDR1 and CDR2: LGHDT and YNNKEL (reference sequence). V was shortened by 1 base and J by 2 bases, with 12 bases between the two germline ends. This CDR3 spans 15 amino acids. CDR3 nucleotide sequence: TGTGCCAGCAGCCAAGGCCGGCAGGGTACCTACGAGCAGTACTTC. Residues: CASSQGRQGTYEQYF.

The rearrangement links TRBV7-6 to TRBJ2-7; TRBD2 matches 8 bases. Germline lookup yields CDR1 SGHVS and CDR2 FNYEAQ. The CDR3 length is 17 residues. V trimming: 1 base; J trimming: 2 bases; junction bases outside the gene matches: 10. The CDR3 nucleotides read TGTGCCAGCAGCTTAGACCCTGGCGGGGGGCCCGCCTACGAGCAGTACTTC. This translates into CASSLDPGGGPAYEQYF.

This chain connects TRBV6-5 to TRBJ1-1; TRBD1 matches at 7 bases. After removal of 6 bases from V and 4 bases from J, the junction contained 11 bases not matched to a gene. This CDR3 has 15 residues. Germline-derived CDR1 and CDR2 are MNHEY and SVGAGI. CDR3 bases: TGTGCCAGCAGCTTGGGGACAGCGGTCAGCACTGAAGCTTTCTTT. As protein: CASSLGTAVSTEAFF.

CDR3 sequence reads: CASSLWSGGAQETQYF. DNA of the CDR3: TGTGCCAGCAGCTTGTGGAGCGGGGGGGCCCAAGAGACCCAGTACTTC. The chain uses TRBV5-5 and TRBJ2-5; TRBD2 matches 10 bases. V dropped 1 base and J dropped 1; count of bases not matched to a gene: 4. CDR3 length: 16 residues. CDR1 is SGHKS, CDR2 YYEKEE, per germline (reference sequence).

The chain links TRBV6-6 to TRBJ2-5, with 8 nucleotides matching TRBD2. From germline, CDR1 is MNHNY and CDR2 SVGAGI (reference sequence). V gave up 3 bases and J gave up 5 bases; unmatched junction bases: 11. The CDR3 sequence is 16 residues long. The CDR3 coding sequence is TGTGCCAGCAGTTATTTGGACGGACTAGCCGGTGAGACCCAGTACTTC. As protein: CASSYLDGLAGETQYF.

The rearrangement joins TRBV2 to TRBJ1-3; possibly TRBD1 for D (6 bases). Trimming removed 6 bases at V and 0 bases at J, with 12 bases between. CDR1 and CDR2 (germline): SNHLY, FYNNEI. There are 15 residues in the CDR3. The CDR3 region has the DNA TGTGCCAGCAGCCCACTGACAGGCTCTGGAAACACCATATATTTT. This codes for CASSPLTGSGNTIYF.